The T cell receptor (beta chain) under discussion was sequenced for a study of neurological immune-mediated disorders. A single record per CDR3 protein comes from TCRdb applying MiXCR to the 5' RACE reads. There are 31,000 or so distinct CDR3 sequences in the sample; around 1.5% occur only once, and 7.5% to 10% lies in the top ten. This clonotype was seen many times. Trimming removed 2 bases from V and 2 bases from J, with 15 bases in between. This CDR3 has 16 amino acids. Germline V gene data show CDR1 as MNHEY and CDR2 as SVGAGI. The chain links TRBV6-5 to TRBJ1-1; no clear D gene. This receptor was obtained from a woman aged 25 to 45 with multiple sclerosis. The sequenced sample consisted of PBMCs. In nucleotides, the CDR3 is TGTGCCAGCAGTTACGCCGGGAGGCCTATCAACACTGAAGCTTTCTTT. It encodes CASSYAGRPINTEAFF.